Following are 19 T cell receptor beta chains from one sample sequenced in a study of CXCR3-negative and CXCR3-positive naive CD8 T cells. These receptors have no known antigen. General study results and limits: When CXCR3-positive naive cells were set against CXCR3-negative naive cells, the former had more hydrophobic TRB CDR3s.

UMI labels and 5' RACE were used to prepare the TRB cDNA libraries. TCRdb reprocessed the 5' RACE reads and keeps a single row for each CDR3 protein, giving no DNA. Found here are about 130,000 distinct CDR3 sequences; the top ten clones hold 0.4% to 0.5%. Sequenced: naive CXCR3+ CD8+ T cells from blood. Subset given: CD45RO-CCR7+CD27+CD95- naive CD8+ T cells expressing CXCR3 (TNR3+). These receptors were taken from a human donor in good health. Some clones in this sample may be carry-over from other donors' samples.

The chain couples TRBV28 to TRBJ2-7; TCRdb picks TRBD1, but there is no DNA to check that call. There are 14 residues in the CDR3. Germline V lookup: CDR1 MDHEN, CDR2 SYDVKM. CDR3 protein: CASSPPGDGYEQYF.

This rearrangement joins TRBV7-9 to TRBJ2-2. Germline CDR1 is SEHNR and CDR2 is FQNEAQ (reference sequence). The CDR3 extends over 15 amino acids. Here the CDR3 reads CASSFPTQDTGELFF.

The chain combines TRBV13 with TRBJ2-1; there is no DNA to check the TCRdb D call of TRBD1. Germline CDR1 reads PRHDT; CDR2 reads FYEKMQ (reference sequence). The CDR3 runs to 16 residues. CDR3 region: CASSFWSIGDYNEQFF.

J is TRBJ1-4 and V is TRBV28; without DNA, the TCRdb call of TRBD1 cannot be checked. The CDR3 consists of 14 residues. Looked up from germline, CDR1 is MDHEN and CDR2 is SYDVKM. CDR3 residues: CASRGTGIGEKLFF.

The rearrangement joins TRBV7-9 to TRBJ1-4; lacking DNA, the TRBD1 call made by TCRdb goes unchecked. The CDR3 totals 14 residues. CDR1 is SEHNR, CDR2 FQNEAQ, per germline (reference sequence). This CDR3 reads CASTRTDTNEKLFF.

The V and J genes are TRBV6-2 or TRBV6-3 and TRBJ2-5. There are 13 residues in the CDR3. The germline CDR1 and CDR2 sequences are MNHEY and SVGEGT. The CDR3 here is CASSYRDFETQYF.

The rearrangement links TRBV29-1 to TRBJ2-3; TCRdb designates TRBD1, a call that cannot be tested without DNA. The CDR3 contains 15 residues. Germline V gene sequence: CDR1 SQVTM, CDR2 ANQGSEA. The CDR3 protein is CSAPSPGHGTDTQYF.

Here the CDR3 reads CASSLGRVQETQYF. V and J are TRBV13 and TRBJ2-5. From germline, CDR1 is PRHDT and CDR2 FYEKMQ (reference sequence). This CDR3 comprises 14 residues.

V gene TRBV7-2 combines with J gene TRBJ1-3; lacking DNA, the TRBD1 call made by TCRdb goes unchecked. The CDR3 consists of 16 residues. The V gene's germline CDR1 is SGHTA and CDR2 FQGNSA. The CDR3 loop reads CASSTWTGKVGNTIYF.

This chain connects TRBV6-2 or TRBV6-3 to TRBJ2-3; TCRdb reports TRBD2, a call that lacks DNA to check it against. The CDR3 totals 15 residues. Germline lookup yields CDR1 MNHEY and CDR2 SVGEGT. This chain's CDR3 is CASRDPGGRTDTQYF.

V gene TRBV7-2 combines with J gene TRBJ2-7; TCRdb's D call, TRBD1, is unchecked because there is no DNA. Per germline, CDR1 SGHTA and CDR2 FQGNSA. The CDR3 has 17 residues. CDR3 residues: CASSLQGLGGFSYEQYF. Complete variable domain (other parts from reference TRBV7-2 and TRBJ2-7): GAGVSQSPSNKVTEKGKDVELRCDPISGHTALYWYRQSLGQGLEFLIYFQGNSAPDKSGLPSDRFSAERTGGSVSTLTIQRTQQEDSAVYLCASSLQGLGGFSYEQYFGPGTRLTVT.

This chain joins TRBV7-9 and TRBJ2-1; TCRdb gives TRBD2 as the D gene, but with no DNA this cannot be confirmed. The CDR3 extends over 14 amino acids. The germline V gene has CDR1 SEHNR and CDR2 FQNEAQ (reference sequence). The CDR3 reads CASSTGTARGEQFF.

The rearrangement links TRBV20-1 to TRBJ1-2; TCRdb designates TRBD1, a call that cannot be tested without DNA. This CDR3 comprises 16 residues. The germline gives CDR1 DFQATT, CDR2 SNEGSKA (reference sequence). This CDR3 reads CSAGLINRETNYGYTF.

The chain recombines TRBV6-6 with TRBJ1-5; lacking DNA, the TRBD1 call made by TCRdb goes unchecked. The germline V gene has CDR1 MNHNY and CDR2 SVGAGI (reference sequence). This CDR3 spans 13 amino acids. The CDR3 here is CASTEPGEQPQHF.

The J gene is TRBJ1-1, the V gene TRBV20-1; TCRdb's D call, TRBD1, is unchecked because there is no DNA. The CDR3 totals 12 residues. Germline assignment: CDR1 DFQATT and CDR2 SNEGSKA (reference sequence). CDR3 amino acids: CSAIRGDTEAFF.

The J gene is TRBJ2-1, the V gene TRBV29-1; TCRdb gives TRBD1 as the D gene, but with no DNA this cannot be confirmed. The CDR3 has 13 amino acids. Germline loops: CDR1 SQVTM, CDR2 ANQGSEA. CDR3 loop: CSARAALYNEQLF.

The rearrangement links TRBV13 to TRBJ2-5; TCRdb outputs TRBD1, but without DNA this stays unchecked. Germline assignment: CDR1 PRHDT and CDR2 FYEKMQ (reference sequence). This CDR3 is built from 16 residues. The CDR3 here is CASSLATGGGAETQYF.

This chain joins TRBV28 and TRBJ2-3; TCRdb outputs TRBD2, but without DNA this stays unchecked. CDR3 size: 17 residues. Per the germline V gene, CDR1 is MDHEN and CDR2 is SYDVKM. CDR3 sequence reads: CASSPPGRSTLTDTQYF.

This chain links TRBV15 with TRBJ2-5; the D call from TCRdb, TRBD2, cannot be confirmed without DNA. Germline V gene lookup returns CDR1 LNHNV and CDR2 YYDKDF (reference sequence). The CDR3 spans 15 residues. CDR3 sequence reads: CATSRDYRDGETQYF.